The 30 T cell receptor beta chains below come from one sample, sequenced in a study of CD4+ T cells in melanoma. Some clones are missing from TCRdb's copy, which holds only in-frame ones; the method was immunoSEQ multiplex PCR. The table has some 120,000 clones, about 90% seen once. Sequences were obtained from peripheral blood. The receptor source for this set is a human donor with melanoma.

The rearrangement joins TRBV7-2 to TRBJ1-5, with D unresolved. Germline V gives CDR1 SGHTA, CDR2 FQGNSA. The CDR3 runs to 14 residues. Trimming removed 2 bases at V and 2 bases at J, with 7 bases between. CDR3 in amino acids: CASSLSVGNQPQHF. As DNA, the CDR3 is TGTGCCAGCAGCTTAAGCGTTGGCAATCAGCCCCAGCATTTT.

The V gene is TRBV5-1, the J gene TRBJ1-3, with 9 bases identical to TRBD1. There are 18 residues in the CDR3. Per germline, CDR1 SGHRS and CDR2 YFSETQ. The junction had 9 bases not matched to a gene; V was cut back by 0 bases and J by 2 bases. CDR3 bases: TGCGCCAGCAGCTTGGAGGGGACAGGGCGGCGGACTGGAAACACCATATATTTT. Translated, it gives CASSLEGTGRRTGNTIYF.

The chain carries TRBV2 and TRBJ2-3; no definite D call. In germline, CDR1 is SNHLY, CDR2 FYNNEI. Trimming pared 4 bases from V and 2 bases from J, leaving 7 bases between. The CDR3 has 13 amino acids. CDR3 nucleotide sequence: TGTGCCAGCAGTGCTTTGAACACAGATACGCAGTATTTT. This translates into CASSALNTDTQYF.

The rearrangement links TRBV5-1 to TRBJ2-2; 11 bases are shared with TRBD1. Looked up from germline, CDR1 is SGHRS and CDR2 is YFSETQ. This CDR3 is built from 15 residues. With 3 bases clipped from V and 2 bases from J, the junction kept 0 bases outside the gene matches. The CDR3: CASSWTGGNTGELFF. CDR3 coding DNA: TGCGCCAGCAGCTGGACAGGGGGCAACACCGGGGAGCTGTTTTTT.

The chain employs TRBV27 and TRBJ2-7; 13 bases match TRBD2. CDR1 and CDR2 from the germline V gene are MNHEY and SMNVEV (reference sequence). Trimming took 7 bases from V and 4 from J; bases not matched to a gene: 16. The CDR3 spans 18 residues. DNA for the CDR3: TGTGCCAGCACCACCCCCGAAGGGACTAGCGGGACTGAATACGAGCAGTACTTC. Its translation: CASTTPEGTSGTEYEQYF.

The genes are TRBV9 and TRBJ2-2; D remains unclear. Germline V lookup: CDR1 SGDLS, CDR2 YYNGEE. This CDR3 spans 14 amino acids. Trimming shortened V by 3 bases and J by 1 base, and 7 bases separated the two germline ends. The CDR3 nucleotides are TGTGCCAGCAGCGCCCGACTGAACACCGGGGAGCTGTTTTTT. This translates into CASSARLNTGELFF.

The V call is TRBV10-3, the J call TRBJ1-1; D call uncertain. The V end was cut by 6 bases, the J end by 3 bases, with 14 bases between. This CDR3 region has 14 residues. Germline V gives CDR1 ENHRY, CDR2 SYGVKD. The DNA of the CDR3 is TGTGCCATCAGCTTCAGCGACGAGGACACTGAAGCTTTCTTT. It translates to CAISFSDEDTEAFF.

The chain links TRBV19 to TRBJ1-5; TRBD1 agrees at 7 bases. Unmatched junction bases numbered 7, after V lost 3 bases and J lost 2 bases. This CDR3 region has 16 residues. Per germline, CDR1 LNHDA and CDR2 SQIVND (reference sequence). CDR3 region: CASSIQQGRGNQPQHF. The CDR3 DNA reads as TGTGCCAGTAGTATCCAACAGGGGAGGGGCAATCAGCCCCAGCATTTT.

Note on this clone: The same CDR3 is also encoded by other DNA sequences in this sample. The V call is TRBV15, the J call TRBJ2-5; no definite D call. Germline assignment: CDR1 LNHNV and CDR2 YYDKDF (reference sequence). The CDR3 runs 12 residues. V was pared by 0 bases and J by 5 bases, with 4 bases between. CDR3 sequence reads: CATSRDRETQYF. For the CDR3, the DNA is TGTGCCACCAGCAGAGATCGGGAGACCCAGTACTTC.

The chain carries TRBV11-3 and TRBJ2-5; 13 positions match TRBD2. The CDR3 totals 15 residues. Unmatched junction bases numbered 5, after V lost 5 bases and J lost 5 bases. CDR1 and CDR2 from the germline V gene are SGHNT and YENEEA. CDR3 coding DNA: TGTGCCAGCAGCATAGGACTAGCGGGAGTGGAGACCCAGTACTTC. Its translation: CASSIGLAGVETQYF.

The gene calls are TRBV19 and TRBJ1-3; the D is unclear. Per germline, CDR1 LNHDA and CDR2 SQIVND (reference sequence). Between the trimmed V and J ends, which lost 5 bases and 4 bases, there was a span of 12 bases. The CDR3 is made up of 14 amino acids. The CDR3 DNA follows: TGTGCCAGTAGTGCCACGACATGGGGAAACACCATATATTTT. Translation: CASSATTWGNTIYF.

This clone was observed at least ten times. The chain has TRBV9 and TRBJ1-2; D remains unclear. CDR1 is SGDLS, CDR2 YYNGEE, per germline. This CDR3 spans 14 amino acids. The V end lost 3 bases, the J end lost 0 bases, and 9 bases lay between the germline ends. Here the CDR3 DNA reads TGTGCCAGCAGCGATACAGCTACTAACTATGGCTACACCTTC. As protein: CASSDTATNYGYTF.

The chain couples TRBV7-2 to TRBJ1-5; D remains unclear. V was pared by 1 base and J by 5 bases, with 9 bases between. This CDR3 is 14 amino acids long. CDR1 and CDR2 from the germline V gene are SGHTA and FQGNSA. The CDR3 loop reads CASSLGGGDQPQHF. For the CDR3, the DNA is TGTGCCAGCAGCTTAGGGGGAGGAGATCAGCCCCAGCATTTT.

The chain recombines TRBV5-4 with TRBJ1-6, with a tentative D call TRBD1 (5 bases). V was trimmed by 0 bases and J by 6 bases, leaving 7 bases between them. Germline CDR1 SGHNT, CDR2 YYREEE (reference sequence). This CDR3 contains 14 residues. Written as DNA, the CDR3 is TGTGCCAGCAGCTTGGGACAGTCTAATTCACCCCTCCACTTT. Residues: CASSLGQSNSPLHF.

The genes are TRBV27 and TRBJ2-7; D is undetermined. V lost 5 bases, J lost 1 base, and 9 bases lay in between. The CDR3 is 13 amino acids. Germline values: CDR1 MNHEY, CDR2 SMNVEV (reference sequence). The CDR3 nucleotides are TGTGCCAGCAGTCCAGACAATTCCTACGAGCAGTACTTC. It is translated as CASSPDNSYEQYF.

V gene TRBV7-2 combines with J gene TRBJ2-7, with 11 bases lining up with TRBD2. This CDR3 has 15 residues. Trimming removed 0 bases from V and 4 bases from J; junction bases left unmatched: 2. The germline V gene encodes CDR1 SGHTA and CDR2 FQGNSA. The CDR3 bases are TGTGCCAGCAGCTTAGCAGGGACTAGCGGATACGAGCAGTACTTC. This encodes CASSLAGTSGYEQYF.

The chain recombines TRBV19 with TRBJ2-1; 9 positions match TRBD2. The germline V gene encodes CDR1 LNHDA and CDR2 SQIVND (reference sequence). V gave up 2 bases and J gave up 4 bases; unmatched junction bases: 9. This CDR3 comprises 17 residues. CDR3 nucleotides: TGTGCCAGTAGTATACCCCGGACTAGCGCCGAATACAATGAGCAGTTCTTC. This gives the protein CASSIPRTSAEYNEQFF.

This rearrangement joins TRBV19 to TRBJ1-3; D might be TRBD1 (5 bases). The V end lost 7 bases, the J end lost 0 bases, and 10 bases lay between the germline ends. The CDR3 contains 14 residues. Germline loops: CDR1 LNHDA, CDR2 SQIVND (reference sequence). DNA of the CDR3: TGTGCCAGTACAGGGAAATCCTCTGGAAACACCATATATTTT. This translates into CASTGKSSGNTIYF.

This sequence joins TRBV5-4 and TRBJ2-3; 7 nucleotides line up with TRBD2. Per the germline V gene, CDR1 is SGHNT and CDR2 is YYREEE (reference sequence). Trimming removed 6 bases from V and 5 bases from J; junction bases left unmatched: 15. The CDR3 is made up of 16 amino acids. The CDR3 sequence: CASNVRREGGGDTQYF. As DNA, the CDR3 is TGTGCCAGCAACGTACGTAGGGAGGGTGGTGGAGATACGCAGTATTTT.

The chain employs TRBV7-2 and TRBJ1-4, with D possibly TRBD1 on 5 matching bases. The CDR3 extends over 14 amino acids. V was pared by 1 base and J by 5 bases, with 8 bases between. Germline CDR1 is SGHTA and CDR2 is FQGNSA. The CDR3 region has the DNA TGTGCCAGCAGCTTAGAACAGGTCAATGAAAAACTGTTTTTT. This codes for CASSLEQVNEKLFF.

V and J are TRBV6-4 and TRBJ2-1; D is ambiguous. V gave up 4 bases and J gave up 3 bases, with 16 bases separating them. CDR3 size: 16 residues. Germline V gene data show CDR1 as MRHNA and CDR2 as SNTAGT. CDR3 DNA sequence: TGTGCCAGCAGTGGGCGTTTCTCCCCCTACTACAATGAGCAGTTCTTC. It encodes CASSGRFSPYYNEQFF.

This rearrangement joins TRBV4-1 to TRBJ2-7, with no clear D. The V end was cut by 1 base, the J end by 2 bases, with 9 bases between. Germline CDR1 MGHRA, CDR2 YSYEKL. The length of the CDR3 is 14 residues. CDR3 sequence (DNA): TGCGCCAGCAGCCAAGGGGTAGCCACCTACGAGCAGTACTTC. Protein sequence: CASSQGVATYEQYF.

This rearrangement joins TRBV11-2 to TRBJ1-2, with 7 bases fitting TRBD1. Per germline, CDR1 SGHAT and CDR2 FQNNGV. This CDR3 region has 17 residues. V lost 2 bases to trimming and J lost 7 bases; unmatched junction nucleotides: 16. The CDR3 spells CASSLSQGSARGIGYTF. In DNA form, the CDR3 reads TGTGCCAGCAGCTTATCACAGGGGAGCGCCCGAGGGATTGGCTACACCTTC.

The sample holds one count of this clone. The chain joins TRBV6-5 to TRBJ2-1; 8 bases line up with TRBD2. With 4 bases clipped from V and 3 bases from J, the junction kept 5 bases outside the gene matches. Germline lookup yields CDR1 MNHEY and CDR2 SVGAGI. The CDR3 runs to 15 residues. CDR3 in amino acids: CASSSSSGLYNEQFF. In DNA, the CDR3 is TGTGCCAGCAGTTCCTCTAGCGGGCTCTACAATGAGCAGTTCTTC.

The rearrangement uses TRBV19 and TRBJ2-1, with D unresolved. CDR1 is LNHDA, CDR2 SQIVND, per germline (reference sequence). CDR3 length equals 12 residues. Trimming shortened V by 3 bases and J by 5 bases, and 5 bases separated the two germline ends. In DNA form, the CDR3 reads TGTGCCAGTAGTATTAGGAACAATGAGCAGTTCTTC. The encoded protein is CASSIRNNEQFF.

The chain recombines TRBV7-2 with TRBJ2-7; TRBD2 might be the D (5 bases). Between the trimmed V and J ends, which lost 5 bases and 2 bases, there was a span of 10 bases. Per germline, CDR1 SGHTA and CDR2 FQGNSA. The CDR3 has 13 residues. CDR3 DNA sequence: TGTGCCAGCAGCCCGGGATCGACCTACGAGCAGTACTTC. It yields the protein CASSPGSTYEQYF. The variable domain in full, completed from reference TRBV7-2 and TRBJ2-7, reads GAGVSQSPSNKVTEKGKDVELRCDPISGHTALYWYRQSLGQGLEFLIYFQGNSAPDKSGLPSDRFSAERTGGSVSTLTIQRTQQEDSAVYLCASSPGSTYEQYFGPGTRLTVT.

The chain couples TRBV6-6 to TRBJ2-3, with D uncertain. The V gene's germline CDR1 is MNHNY and CDR2 SVGAGI (reference sequence). The CDR3 extends over 13 amino acids. V shed 7 bases and J shed 9 bases, with 17 bases lying between them. In DNA, the CDR3 is TGTGCCAGCACCCCCTCGCCGGATCGAACGCAGTATTTT. This encodes CASTPSPDRTQYF.

This clone was counted only a few times. The chain uses TRBV7-2 and TRBJ1-2; no firm D call. Looked up from germline, CDR1 is SGHTA and CDR2 is FQGNSA. This CDR3 is 14 amino acids long. V gave up 6 bases and J gave up 0 bases, with 11 bases separating them. CDR3 coding DNA: TGTGCCAGCAGTCTCAGCAACGCTAACTATGGCTACACCTTC. Translation gives CASSLSNANYGYTF.

The gene calls are TRBV7-2 and TRBJ1-2; D unclear. Per the germline V gene, CDR1 is SGHTA and CDR2 is FQGNSA. CDR3 length equals 14 residues. V was shortened by 1 base and J by 8 bases, with 14 bases between the two germline ends. The CDR3 protein is CASSLGGLRVGYTF. In nucleotides, the CDR3 is TGTGCCAGCAGCTTAGGGGGTCTCCGTGTGGGCTACACCTTC.

This clone was seen more than once but under ten times. This sequence joins TRBV6-4 and TRBJ2-2, with TRBD2 matching over 7 bases. V gave up 6 bases and J gave up 1 base; unmatched junction bases: 5. Germline lookup yields CDR1 MRHNA and CDR2 SNTAGT. This CDR3 has 15 amino acids. The CDR3 here is CASSTGLQNTGELFF. Here the CDR3 DNA reads TGTGCCAGCAGCACGGGACTACAGAACACCGGGGAGCTGTTTTTT.